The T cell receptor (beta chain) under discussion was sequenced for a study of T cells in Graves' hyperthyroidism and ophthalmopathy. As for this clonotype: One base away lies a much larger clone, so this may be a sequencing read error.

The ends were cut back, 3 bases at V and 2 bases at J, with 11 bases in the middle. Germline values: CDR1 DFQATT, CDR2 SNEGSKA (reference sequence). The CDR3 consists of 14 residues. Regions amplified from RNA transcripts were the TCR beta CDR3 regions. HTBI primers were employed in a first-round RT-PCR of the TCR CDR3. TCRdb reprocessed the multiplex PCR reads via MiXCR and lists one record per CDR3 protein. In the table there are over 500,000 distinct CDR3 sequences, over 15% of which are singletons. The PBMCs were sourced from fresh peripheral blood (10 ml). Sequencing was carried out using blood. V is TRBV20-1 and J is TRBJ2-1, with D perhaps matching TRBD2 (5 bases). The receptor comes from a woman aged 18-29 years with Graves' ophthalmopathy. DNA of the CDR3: TGCAGTGCTAGTCGGGGAATAGCCTACAATGAGCAGTTCTTC. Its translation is CSASRGIAYNEQFF.